Below are 13 T cell receptor beta chains sequenced from a single sample in a study of naive and memory T cell subsets. The treatment here: skin biopsy from PPD injection site in Mantoux-positive individual. A UMI-containing oligonucleotide was joined by 3' ligation to the TCR cDNA template. The SP2 primer and nested alpha and beta constant region primers amplified ligated cDNA in four rounds. MiXCR, applied by TCRdb to the UMI-ligation and nested PCR reads, yields one record per CDR3 protein. Here the sample spans around 13,000 distinct CDR3 sequences, around 5.2% being singletons. This material consisted of skin, taken from a tuberculin skin test site. The receptors were sampled from an adult in good health.

This clonotype showed up many times. The gene calls are TRBV10-3 and TRBJ2-3; 11 positions agree with TRBD1. The germline V gene encodes CDR1 ENHRY and CDR2 SYGVKD. The CDR3 runs to 13 residues. V gave up 10 bases and J gave up 4 bases; unmatched junction bases: 4. The CDR3 nucleotides are TGTGCCACCGAGGGACAGGGGGCAGATACGCAGTATTTT. Translated, it gives CATEGQGADTQYF.

This clonotype was recorded many times. The chain uses TRBV30 and TRBJ1-3; D perhaps matches TRBD1 (5 bases). Germline lookup yields CDR1 GTSNPN and CDR2 SVGIG (reference sequence). This CDR3 spans 14 amino acids. Trimming stripped 0 bases from V and 0 bases from J, with 6 bases between. The DNA for the CDR3 is TGTGCCTGGAGTGTCGGGACCTCTGGAAACACCATATATTTT. This gives the protein CAWSVGTSGNTIYF. Supplemented by reference TRBV30 and TRBJ1-3, the full variable domain reads SQTIHQWPATLVQPVGSPLSLECTVEGTSNPNLYWYRQAAGRGLQLLFYSVGIGQISSEVPQNLSASRPQDRQFILSSKKLLLSDSGFYLCAWSVGTSGNTIYFGEGSWLTVV.

Comments on this clonotype: At one of its ends the junction is not consistent with the germline gene, which may arise from a read error. This rearrangement joins TRBV20-1 to TRBJ2-2, with a possible D match to TRBD2 (5 bases). The CDR3 is made up of 14 amino acids. CDR1 and CDR2 (germline): DFQATT, SNEGSKA (reference sequence). The CDR3, as DNA: TGCAGTGCTAGAGATTTCCAGAGCACCGGGGAGCTGCTTTTT. Encoded protein: CSARDFQSTGELLF.

This clonotype was recorded at least ten times. Written as DNA, the CDR3 is TGTGCCAGCAGTCCCCGGGACGGAAACACTGAAGCTTTCTTT. Translating gives CASSPRDGNTEAFF. The chain uses TRBV6-5 and TRBJ1-1, with D possibly TRBD1 on 5 matching bases. This CDR3 region has 14 residues. The germline gives CDR1 MNHEY, CDR2 SVGAGI. The V end lost 5 bases, the J end lost 2 bases, and 12 bases lay between the germline ends.

By share, this clonotype counts as medium-sized (0.01 to 0.1%). The chain links TRBV5-1 to TRBJ2-3; 8 bases agree with TRBD2. The CDR3 is 15 amino acids. Germline CDR1 SGHRS, CDR2 YFSETQ. Unmatched junction bases numbered 4, after V lost 1 base and J lost 3 bases. In nucleotides, the CDR3 is TGCGCCAGCAGCTTGATTGCGGGGGGAACAGATACGCAGTATTTT. This translates into CASSLIAGGTDTQYF.

This clonotype was counted many times. For the CDR3, the DNA is TGCAGTGCTGGGGCTGCAGATACGCAGTATTTT. This translates into CSAGAADTQYF. This chain links TRBV20-1 with TRBJ2-3; maybe TRBD1 (5 bases). Germline CDR1 and CDR2: DFQATT and SNEGSKA (reference sequence). The CDR3 is 11 residues long. V was clipped by 5 bases and J by 4 bases, with 7 bases between them.

By its share, this clonotype is medium-sized. The gene calls are TRBV6-5 and TRBJ2-7; D is uncertain. The CDR3 extends over 13 amino acids. Trimming left V 4 bases short and J 2 bases short, with 9 bases between. Per the germline V gene, CDR1 is MNHEY and CDR2 is SVGAGI. For the CDR3, the DNA is TGTGCCAGCAGTTTTGGTGGGGCCTACGAGCAGTACTTC. Residues: CASSFGGAYEQYF.

This clonotype was observed many times. The genes are TRBV5-1 and TRBJ2-7, with D possibly TRBD1 on 6 matching bases. Trimming took 4 bases from V and 5 from J, leaving 22 bases between them. Germline-derived CDR1 and CDR2 are SGHRS and YFSETQ. The CDR3 runs 16 residues. The CDR3 reads CASSAHRESGLDEQYF. In DNA, the CDR3 is TGCGCCAGCAGCGCCCACAGGGAGAGTGGCCTGGACGAGCAGTACTTC.

On this clonotype: This sequence may be a read error, since a much larger clone differs from it by one base. The rearrangement joins TRBV2 to TRBJ2-1; 14 bases line up with TRBD2. Germline V gene sequence: CDR1 SNHLY, CDR2 FYNNEI. CDR3 length equals 15 residues. The CDR3 protein is CACSETSGGAGEQFF. The CDR3 coding sequence is TGTGCCTGCAGTGAGACTAGCGGGGGGGCTGGTGAGCAGTTCTTC.

This clonotype is labeled medium-sized (0.01 to 0.1%). The J gene is TRBJ2-5, the V gene TRBV20-1, with 9 positions matching TRBD2. Looked up from germline, CDR1 is DFQATT and CDR2 is SNEGSKA (reference sequence). The CDR3 consists of 15 residues. With V trimmed by 3 bases and J by 3 bases, 8 bases remained unmatched. As DNA, the CDR3 is TGCAGTGCTAGCCCGCTAGCGGGGAAGAAAGAGACCCAGTACTTC. Translated, it gives CSASPLAGKKETQYF.

This clonotype has just a few counts. The CDR3 sequence is CASSLGVQGRSPLHF. The CDR3 bases are TGTGCCAGCAGCTTAGGGGTTCAGGGACGGTCACCCCTCCACTTT. The V gene is TRBV7-2, the J gene TRBJ1-6; D possibly corresponds to TRBD1 (5 bases). This CDR3 region has 15 residues. Germline CDR1 SGHTA, CDR2 FQGNSA. The V end was cut by 1 base, the J end by 10 bases, with 14 bases between.

The CDR3 sequence is CASSQGGDTEAFF. For the CDR3, the DNA is TGTGCCAGCTCCCAAGGGGGGGACACTGAAGCTTTCTTT. The rearrangement links TRBV18 to TRBJ1-1, with D possibly TRBD1 on 6 matching bases. The V end lost 6 bases, the J end lost 3 bases, and 11 bases lay between the germline ends. The CDR3 has 13 residues. Germline V gives CDR1 KGHSH, CDR2 LQKENI.

This clonotype was seen a handful of times. The chain couples TRBV6-2 or TRBV6-3 to TRBJ1-5; tentatively, D is TRBD1 (6 bases). V lost 5 bases to trimming and J lost 6 bases, with 17 bases between them. This CDR3 is 15 amino acids long. From germline, CDR1 is MNHEY and CDR2 SVGEGT. CDR3 coding DNA: TGTGCCAGCAGTGGCAGGGGATTTCAGGGTCAGCCCCAGCATTTT. Translation: CASSGRGFQGQPQHF.